This TCR beta chain was obtained from a study of response to subunit inactivated influenza vaccine. General study results and limits: It was the authors' suggestion that each seasonal influenza vaccination recruits few new T cells.

In regard to this clonotype: Its antigen is as yet unknown.

Each CDR3 protein gets one entry after TCRdb re-called the RT-PCR reads with MiXCR. The sample shows 650,000 to 700,000 distinct CDR3 sequences, approximately 14% of them seen only once. Sequences were derived from PBMCs from blood, sampled 11 to 12 days after vaccination. This clonotype was obtained from a man in his fifties who received an inactivated influenza vaccine.

CDR3 region: CASSEDEDEQFF. CDR3 coding DNA: TGTGCCAGCAGCGAGGACGAGGATGAGCAGTTCTTC. This chain uses TRBV6-6 with TRBJ2-1; no definite D call. Germline V gene data show CDR1 as MNHNY and CDR2 as SVGAGI (reference sequence). The ends were cut back, 6 bases at V and 8 bases at J, with 11 bases in the middle. This CDR3 contains 12 residues.